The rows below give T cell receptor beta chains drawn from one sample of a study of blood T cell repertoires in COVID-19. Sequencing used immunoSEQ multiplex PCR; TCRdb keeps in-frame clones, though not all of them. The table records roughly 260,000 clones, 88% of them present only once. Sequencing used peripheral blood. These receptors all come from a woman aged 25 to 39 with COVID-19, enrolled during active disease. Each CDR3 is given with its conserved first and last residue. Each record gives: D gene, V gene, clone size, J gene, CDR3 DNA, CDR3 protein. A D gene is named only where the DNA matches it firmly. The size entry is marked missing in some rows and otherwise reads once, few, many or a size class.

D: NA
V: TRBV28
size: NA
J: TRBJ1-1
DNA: TGTGCCAGCAGCCCGTGGGAGCGCGTGTACACTGAAGCTTTCTTT
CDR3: CASSPWERVYTEAFF

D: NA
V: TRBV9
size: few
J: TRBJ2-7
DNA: TGTGCCAGCAGCGTAGGTATTTTCCACGAGCAGTACTTC
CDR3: CASSVGIFHEQYF

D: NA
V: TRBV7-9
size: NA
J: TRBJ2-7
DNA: TGTGCCAGCAGCTTTGAGCGACCCGGAGGCGAGCAGTACTTC
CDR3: CASSFERPGGEQYF

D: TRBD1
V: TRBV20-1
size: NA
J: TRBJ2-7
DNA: TGCAGTGCTAGTGGGCCGGGGACAGGGGTTGACGAGCAGTACTTC
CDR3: CSASGPGTGVDEQYF

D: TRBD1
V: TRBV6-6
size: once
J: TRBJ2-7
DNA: TGTGCCAGCAGGCGACAGGGTTCTACCTACGAGCAGTACTTC
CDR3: CASRRQGSTYEQYF

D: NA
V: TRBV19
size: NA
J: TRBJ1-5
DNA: TGTGCCAGTAGTCTTACAGGGAATCAGCCCCAGCATTTT
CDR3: CASSLTGNQPQHF

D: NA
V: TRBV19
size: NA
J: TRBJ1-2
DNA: TGTGCCAGTAGCCTCTTGACAGAGAACTATGGCTACACCTTC
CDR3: CASSLLTENYGYTF

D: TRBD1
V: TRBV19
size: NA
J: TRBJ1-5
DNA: TGTGCCAGTAGTCCACGGACAGGAAGGAGTTTTCAGCCCCAGCATTTT
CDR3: CASSPRTGRSFQPQHF

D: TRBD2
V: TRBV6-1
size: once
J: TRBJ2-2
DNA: TGTGCCAGCAGTGATTCTTTGCGGGAGAGAGGCGGGGAGCTGTTTTTT
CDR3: CASSDSLRERGGELFF

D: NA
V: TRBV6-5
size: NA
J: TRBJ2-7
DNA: TGTGCCAGCGTGGGGGGCTCCTACGAGCAGTACTTC
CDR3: CASVGGSYEQYF